The 30 T cell receptor beta chains given below trace back to one sample, sequenced in a study of a mutant IDH1 vaccine in newly diagnosed glioma. The assay was immunoSEQ multiplex PCR, and TCRdb's table has in-frame clones only and misses some. This sample yields around 36,000 clones, of which 91% are seen a single time; roughly 2.6% belongs to the top ten. Time point denoted: week 5, during vaccination. All doses held 300 ug of mutant IDH1 20-mer peptide, with topical imiquimod. Their cognate antigens are unknown. Sequenced here: PBMCs, sampled from a glioma patient whose treatment included an IDH1 peptide vaccine. The receptors stem from a man in his forties or fifties with glioma.

The rearrangement uses TRBV19 and TRBJ2-5; D unresolved. Germline V gives CDR1 LNHDA, CDR2 SQIVND (reference sequence). The CDR3 loop spans 13 amino acids. V was cut by 6 bases and J by 5 bases, with 13 bases left in between. Written as DNA, the CDR3 is TGTGCCAGTAGCACACGGTACACGGAGACCCAGTACTTC. Encoded protein: CASSTRYTETQYF.

The J gene is TRBJ2-5, the V gene TRBV5-6; tentative D call: TRBD1 (5 bases). V was clipped by 0 bases and J by 0 bases, with 15 bases between them. This CDR3 is built from 17 residues. From germline, CDR1 is SGHDT and CDR2 YYEEEE. The CDR3, as DNA: TGTGCCAGCAGCTTGGGGATGCAGGGTCTGTACCAAGAGACCCAGTACTTC. Its protein product is CASSLGMQGLYQETQYF.

The genes are TRBV6-5 and TRBJ2-7; 7 bases are a match to TRBD1. The germline V gene encodes CDR1 MNHEY and CDR2 SVGAGI. CDR3 length equals 13 residues. V shed 4 bases and J 7 bases; nucleotides not matched to a gene: 7. CDR3 nucleotides: TGTGCCAGCAGTTCGACAGGGTCAAGGGAGCAGTACTTC. The encoded protein is CASSSTGSREQYF.

The genes are TRBV4-3 and TRBJ2-3, with D possibly being TRBD1 or TRBD2 (6 bases each). The CDR3 covers 16 residues. The V gene lost 4 bases and the J gene lost 5 bases, with 19 bases spanning the gap. CDR1 and CDR2 (germline): LGHNA, YSLEER. The CDR3 nucleotides are TGCGCCAGCAGCCTCGGCGGAGGGGGGAGAGGAGATACGCAGTATTTT. Translation gives CASSLGGGGRGDTQYF.

This clone ranks as medium-sized. This chain connects TRBV4-1 to TRBJ2-5; 10 nucleotides line up with TRBD2. V shed 6 bases and J 3 bases; nucleotides not matched to a gene: 4. Per germline, CDR1 MGHRA and CDR2 YSYEKL. The CDR3 is 14 residues long. DNA for the CDR3: TGCGCCAGCAGAAAGCGGGAGGGCGAAGAGACCCAGTACTTC. This translates into CASRKREGEETQYF.

The CDR3: CASSLQGSGNTIYF. The CDR3 DNA reads as TGTGCCAGCAGCTTGCAAGGTTCTGGAAACACCATATATTTT. The chain joins TRBV5-4 to TRBJ1-3; D unresolved. With 1 base removed from V and 1 base from J, the gap between germline ends came to 6 bases. The CDR3 is made up of 14 amino acids. CDR1 SGHNT and CDR2 YYREEE come from the germline V gene (reference sequence).

The chain recombines TRBV5-5 with TRBJ2-7, with D tentatively TRBD1 (5 bases). Per the germline V gene, CDR1 is SGHKS and CDR2 is YYEKEE (reference sequence). The CDR3 consists of 15 residues. V lost 0 bases to trimming and J lost 6 bases, with 16 bases between them. The CDR3 spells CASSLAWQGSSEQYF. CDR3 coding DNA: TGTGCCAGCAGCTTGGCGTGGCAGGGTAGTAGCGAGCAGTACTTC. The variable domain in full, with the rest retrieved from reference TRBV5-5 and TRBJ2-7, is DAGVTQSPTHLIKTRGQQVTLRCSPISGHKSVSWYQQVLGQGPQFIFQYYEKEERGRGNFPDRFSARQFPNYSSELNVNALLLGDSALYLCASSLAWQGSSEQYFGPGTRLTVT.

The CDR3: CASSSPTSPLHF. CDR3 nucleotide sequence: TGTGCCAGCAGCTCCCCCACCTCGCCCCTCCACTTT. This chain links TRBV11-2 with TRBJ1-6; no definite D call. Trimming left V 4 bases short and J 13 bases short, with 11 bases between. CDR3 length equals 12 residues. Looked up from germline, CDR1 is SGHAT and CDR2 is FQNNGV.

J is TRBJ2-7 and V is TRBV5-8; D unresolved. The CDR3 sequence is 11 residues long. Germline CDR1 is SGHTS and CDR2 is YDEGEE. The V gene lost 4 bases and the J gene lost 1 base, with 3 bases spanning the gap. The CDR3 region is CASSPSYEQYF. The CDR3 DNA is TGTGCCAGCAGCCCTTCCTACGAGCAGTACTTC.

This clone was seen only once. The chain carries TRBV7-8 and TRBJ2-1; D possibly corresponds to TRBD1 (6 bases). Germline V gene sequence: CDR1 SGHVS, CDR2 FQNEAQ. This CDR3 contains 15 residues. V lost 8 bases, J lost 6 bases, and 20 bases lay in between. DNA for the CDR3: TGTGCCAGCGGCCGTTCCGACAGGTGGCTCAATGAGCAGTTCTTC. Residues: CASGRSDRWLNEQFF.

In its sample, this clone was seen once. CDR3 nucleotide sequence: TGCGCCAGCAGCTTGGCCAAAGGGGGGATTAATAATGAAAAACTGTTTTTT. As protein: CASSLAKGGINNEKLFF. The V gene is TRBV5-1, the J gene TRBJ1-4; D is perhaps TRBD1 (6 bases). Germline values: CDR1 SGHRS, CDR2 YFSETQ. V was shortened by 0 bases and J by 4 bases, with 16 bases between the two germline ends. The CDR3 totals 17 residues.

V is TRBV19 and J is TRBJ1-1; D is perhaps TRBD1 (5 bases). V shed 5 bases and J shed 4 bases, with 11 bases lying between them. CDR1 is LNHDA, CDR2 SQIVND, per germline (reference sequence). This CDR3 spans 13 amino acids. DNA of the CDR3: TGTGCCAGTAGTTGGGGGGAGCGCACTGAAGCTTTCTTT. This encodes CASSWGERTEAFF. The whole variable domain, remainder taken from reference TRBV19 and TRBJ1-1, is DGGITQSPKYLFRKEGQNVTLSCEQNLNHDAMYWYRQDPGQGLRLIYYSQIVNDFQKGDIAEGYSVSREKKESFPLTVTSAQKNPTAFYLCASSWGERTEAFFGQGTRLTVV.

The genes are TRBV4-2 and TRBJ2-1; D call uncertain. This CDR3 comprises 17 residues. Trimming stripped 6 bases from V and 0 bases from J, with 18 bases between. The V gene's germline CDR1 is LGHNA and CDR2 YNFKEQ. The CDR3 DNA reads as TGTGCCAGCAGTAATACCCCCCCGGAGTTCTCCTACAATGAGCAGTTCTTC. Translating gives CASSNTPPEFSYNEQFF.

The rearrangement uses TRBV28 and TRBJ2-7, with D maybe TRBD2 (5 bases). Trimming cost V 4 bases and J 4 bases, with 14 bases left between them. The length of the CDR3 is 14 residues. CDR1 is MDHEN, CDR2 SYDVKM, per germline. CDR3 protein: CASSSPFRGYEQYF. As DNA, the CDR3 is TGTGCCAGCAGTTCACCCTTCCGCGGGTACGAGCAGTACTTC. The variable domain in full, completed from reference TRBV28 and TRBJ2-7, reads DVKVTQSSRYLVKRTGEKVFLECVQDMDHENMFWYRQDPGLGLRLIYFSYDVKMKEKGDIPEGYSVSREKKERFSLILESASTNQTSMYLCASSSPFRGYEQYFGPGTRLTVT.

The chain uses TRBV7-2 and TRBJ2-7; 9 bases are a match to TRBD1. This CDR3 is built from 14 residues. CDR1 and CDR2 from the germline V gene are SGHTA and FQGNSA. J gave up 2 bases and V 4 bases, and 3 bases lay outside the gene matches. For the CDR3, the DNA is TGTGCCAGCAGCTCCGGGACAGGGACCTACGAGCAGTACTTC. This encodes CASSSGTGTYEQYF.

This clone was seen just once. This chain links TRBV2 with TRBJ2-7; perhaps TRBD2 as D (6 bases). The CDR3 totals 12 residues. Germline V lookup: CDR1 SNHLY, CDR2 FYNNEI. V lost 5 bases, J lost 6 bases, and 11 bases lay in between. This CDR3 is CASSWPGGEQYF. The CDR3 DNA sequence: TGTGCCAGCAGTTGGCCCGGGGGCGAGCAGTACTTC.

J is TRBJ2-5 and V is TRBV27; perhaps TRBD2 as D (5 bases). CDR3 length: 13 amino acids. V lost 6 bases, J lost 5 bases, and 13 bases lay in between. Germline V gene data show CDR1 as MNHEY and CDR2 as SMNVEV (reference sequence). The CDR3: CASSPSPGETQYF. The CDR3 DNA reads as TGTGCCAGCAGCCCCTCGCCGGGGGAGACCCAGTACTTC.

A single count supports this clone. The J gene is TRBJ2-7, the V gene TRBV4-1; D is uncertain. CDR1 is MGHRA, CDR2 YSYEKL, per germline. V lost 1 base and J lost 1, with 20 bases in between. CDR3 length: 18 residues. The CDR3 coding sequence is TGCGCCAGCAGCCAAGTAGATATGGGCCTAAGTTTGTCCTACGAGCAGTACTTC. Translation: CASSQVDMGLSLSYEQYF.

The chain uses TRBV2 and TRBJ1-2, with 7 bases that match TRBD1. With V trimmed by 6 bases and J by 2 bases, 12 bases remained unmatched. The CDR3 spans 16 residues. Germline V gene data show CDR1 as SNHLY and CDR2 as FYNNEI. The CDR3 DNA reads as TGTGCCAGCAGGTCGGGACAGTCGCTACGAAACTATGGCTACACCTTC. Translation: CASRSGQSLRNYGYTF.

The rearrangement links TRBV4-3 to TRBJ2-1, with D hard to call. V dropped 3 bases and J dropped 9 bases, with 12 bases sitting between them. CDR1 LGHNA and CDR2 YSLEER come from the germline V gene. The CDR3 spans 13 residues. The CDR3 is CASSQFSDVEQFF. Here the CDR3 DNA reads TGCGCCAGCAGCCAGTTCTCTGATGTTGAGCAGTTCTTC.

The chain has TRBV7-9 and TRBJ2-3; 10 nucleotides match TRBD2. This CDR3 region has 15 residues. Germline loops: CDR1 SEHNR, CDR2 FQNEAQ (reference sequence). With V trimmed by 1 base and J by 4 bases, 2 bases remained unmatched. CDR3 protein: CASSLERGGADTQYF. In DNA form, the CDR3 reads TGTGCCAGCAGCTTAGAGCGGGGGGGCGCAGATACGCAGTATTTT.

V and J are TRBV27 and TRBJ1-2, with TRBD1 matching 8 bases. The CDR3 length is 15 residues. With 3 bases clipped from V and 4 bases from J, the junction kept 7 bases outside the gene matches. Germline CDR1 MNHEY, CDR2 SMNVEV (reference sequence). The CDR3 sequence is CASSLSRTGSYGYTF. The CDR3 nucleotides are TGTGCCAGCAGTTTGTCGAGGACAGGGAGCTATGGCTACACCTTC.

This chain joins TRBV9 and TRBJ1-1, with no clear D. Germline V gene lookup returns CDR1 SGDLS and CDR2 YYNGEE. This CDR3 region has 13 residues. Trimming left V 0 bases short and J 0 bases short, with 3 bases between. The CDR3 loop reads CASSVAVNTEAFF. The CDR3 nucleotides read TGTGCCAGCAGCGTAGCAGTGAACACTGAAGCTTTCTTT.

The chain combines TRBV7-9 with TRBJ2-3; D is undetermined. Germline V gene lookup returns CDR1 SEHNR and CDR2 FQNEAQ (reference sequence). CDR3 size: 11 residues. V was trimmed by 1 base and J by 5 bases, leaving 1 base between them. CDR3 residues: CASSLEDTQYF. The CDR3 bases are TGTGCCAGCAGCTTAGAAGATACGCAGTATTTT.

This CDR3 reads CASESAGVQPQHF. Written as DNA, the CDR3 is TGCGCCAGCGAGTCGGCAGGGGTTCAGCCCCAGCATTTT. V usage is TRBV10-1 and J usage is TRBJ1-5; D possibly corresponds to TRBD1 (6 bases). V lost 8 bases and J lost 6, with 14 bases in between. This CDR3 comprises 13 residues. Germline lookup yields CDR1 WNHNN and CDR2 SYGVQD (reference sequence).

This clone was observed a single time. V gene TRBV7-2 combines with J gene TRBJ1-2; D is undetermined. V was trimmed by 5 bases and J by 2 bases, leaving 12 bases between them. CDR1 is SGHTA, CDR2 FQGNSA, per germline. The CDR3 has 14 amino acids. The CDR3 sequence: CASSETTTNYGYTF. CDR3 bases: TGTGCCAGCAGCGAAACGACAACAAACTATGGCTACACCTTC. The full variable domain, rest sourced from reference TRBV7-2 and TRBJ1-2, is GAGVSQSPSNKVTEKGKDVELRCDPISGHTALYWYRQSLGQGLEFLIYFQGNSAPDKSGLPSDRFSAERTGGSVSTLTIQRTQQEDSAVYLCASSETTTNYGYTFGSGTRLTVV.

The gene calls are TRBV2 and TRBJ2-7; D tentatively fits TRBD1 or TRBD2 (6 bases each). V was pared by 10 bases and J by 7 bases, with 17 bases between. The CDR3 is made up of 12 amino acids. Germline V gene sequence: CDR1 SNHLY, CDR2 FYNNEI. The CDR3 loop reads CAISPGAGEQYF. CDR3 bases: TGTGCCATCTCCCCAGGGGCGGGGGAGCAGTACTTC.

This clone showed up just once. The V gene is TRBV5-1, the J gene TRBJ2-5, with D perhaps TRBD1 (5 bases). The V gene's germline CDR1 is SGHRS and CDR2 YFSETQ. This CDR3 is 14 amino acids long. Trimming stripped 2 bases from V and 1 base from J, with 9 bases between. In DNA form, the CDR3 reads TGCGCCAGCAGCTTCCGACAGTCCCAAGAGACCCAGTACTTC. It yields the protein CASSFRQSQETQYF.

The chain is built from TRBV2 and TRBJ2-2; tentatively, D is TRBD1 (6 bases). Trimming stripped 4 bases from V and 5 bases from J, with 17 bases between. Germline V gene sequence: CDR1 SNHLY, CDR2 FYNNEI. The CDR3 has 16 amino acids. CDR3 residues: CASSASGQGGTGELFF. The CDR3 nucleotides read TGTGCCAGCAGTGCCTCTGGACAAGGGGGAACCGGGGAGCTGTTTTTT.

The chain joins TRBV5-1 to TRBJ2-1, with no clear D. Germline CDR1 SGHRS, CDR2 YFSETQ. Between the trimmed V and J ends, which lost 0 bases and 4 bases, there was a span of 8 bases. There are 14 residues in the CDR3. The CDR3 region is CASSLEAAYNEQFF. The CDR3, as DNA: TGCGCCAGCAGCTTGGAGGCGGCATACAATGAGCAGTTCTTC.